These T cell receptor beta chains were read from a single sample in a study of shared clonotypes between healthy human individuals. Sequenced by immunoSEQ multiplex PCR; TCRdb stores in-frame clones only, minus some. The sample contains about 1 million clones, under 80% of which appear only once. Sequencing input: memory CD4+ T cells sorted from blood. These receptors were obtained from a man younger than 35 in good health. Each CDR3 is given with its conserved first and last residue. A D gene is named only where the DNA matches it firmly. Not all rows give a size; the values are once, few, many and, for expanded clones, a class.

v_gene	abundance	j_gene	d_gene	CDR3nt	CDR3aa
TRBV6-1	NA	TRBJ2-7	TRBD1	TGTGCCAGCAGTGACTGGGGGACAGGGGGCGTGTACGAGCAGTACTTC	CASSDWGTGGVYEQYF
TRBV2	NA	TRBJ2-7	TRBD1	TGTGCCAGCAGCTTTGGACAGGGACCTTACGAGCAGTACTTC	CASSFGQGPYEQYF
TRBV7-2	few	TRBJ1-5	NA	TGTGCCAGCAGCTTAGCCGGGACTAGCAATCAGCCCCAGCATTTT	CASSLAGTSNQPQHF
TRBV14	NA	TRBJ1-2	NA	TGTGCCAGCAGCCAAGATCTAGGGAACGGCTACACCTTC	CASSQDLGNGYTF
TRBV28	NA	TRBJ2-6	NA	TGTGCCAGCAGTGTCGGACGGATCCGGTCTGGGGCCAACGTCCTGACTTTC	CASSVGRIRSGANVLTF
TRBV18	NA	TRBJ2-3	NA	TGTGCCAGCTCACCGGATGGGGGCGTGGGCACAGATACGCAGTATTTT	CASSPDGGVGTDTQYF
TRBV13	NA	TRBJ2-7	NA	TGTGCCAGCAGCTTTACTGGGACAAGGGCCCTCTACGAGCAGTACTTC	CASSFTGTRALYEQYF
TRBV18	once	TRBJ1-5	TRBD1	TGTGCCAGCTCACTTGGACAGGGTCAACAAAATCAGCCCCAGCATTTT	CASSLGQGQQNQPQHF
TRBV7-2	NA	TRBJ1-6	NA	TGTGCCAGCAGCTTAGGAGGTCAGGATAATTCACCCCTCCACTTT	CASSLGGQDNSPLHF
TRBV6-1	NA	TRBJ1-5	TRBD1	TGTGCCAGCAGACAGGGGTTTCAGCCCCAGCATTTT	CASRQGFQPQHF
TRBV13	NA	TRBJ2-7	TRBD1	TGTGCCAGCAGCCCGCGGACAGGGTCCTACGAGCAGTACTTC	CASSPRTGSYEQYF
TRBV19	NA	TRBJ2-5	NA	TGTGCCAGTAGTATGAGAAGTTGGGCAGGAGTTCAAGAGACCCAGTACTTC	CASSMRSWAGVQETQYF
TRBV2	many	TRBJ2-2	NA	TGTGCCAGCAGAACCGGGATAAACTACATTGCGTCAACCGGGGAGCTGTTTTTT	CASRTGINYIASTGELFF
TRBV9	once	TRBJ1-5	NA	TGTGCCAGCAGCGTAGGGGCAACCGCGAGCAATCAGCCCCAGCATTTT	CASSVGATASNQPQHF
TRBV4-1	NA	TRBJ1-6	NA	TGCGCCAGCAGCCAAGACGGCCGAGGAGCCCTTAATTCACCCCTCCACTTT	CASSQDGRGALNSPLHF
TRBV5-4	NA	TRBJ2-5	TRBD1	TGTGCCAGCAGCGCGGACAGGGTGAATGCCGAGACCCAGTACTTC	CASSADRVNAETQYF
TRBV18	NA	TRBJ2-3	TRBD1	TGTGCCAGCTCACCCGGGACAGGGGTTGTAGATACGCAGTATTTT	CASSPGTGVVDTQYF
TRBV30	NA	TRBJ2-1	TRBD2	TGTGCCTGGAAAAGCGGGAGGGCCTCTAATGAGCAGTTCTTC	CAWKSGRASNEQFF
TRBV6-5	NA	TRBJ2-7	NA	TGTGCCAGCAGTAACGGGAATTATGGCTCCTACGAGCAGTACTTC	CASSNGNYGSYEQYF
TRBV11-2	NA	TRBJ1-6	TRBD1	TGTGCCAGCAGCTTAGGGGGGACAGGGATCTATAATTCACCCCTCCACTTT	CASSLGGTGIYNSPLHF
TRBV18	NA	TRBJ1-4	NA	TGTGCCAGCTCACCTCCTGGACAGCCAACTAATGAAAAACTGTTTTTT	CASSPPGQPTNEKLFF
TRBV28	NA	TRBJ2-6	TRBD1	TGTGCCAGCAGTGCCCAGTCCGGGACAGGGGTTGTTGGGGCCAACGTCCTGACTTTC	CASSAQSGTGVVGANVLTF
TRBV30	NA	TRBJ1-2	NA	TGTGCCTGGAGCGCGGTCCGTCGGGGGTATGGCTACACCTTC	CAWSAVRRGYGYTF
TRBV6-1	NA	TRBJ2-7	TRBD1	TGTGCCAGCAGTGTCCAACAGGGGGCTTACGAGCAGTACTTC	CASSVQQGAYEQYF
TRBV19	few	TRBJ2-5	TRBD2	TGTGCCAGTAGTATGGGACTAGCGGGGGGCTCCCGCCAAGAGACCCAGTACTTC	CASSMGLAGGSRQETQYF
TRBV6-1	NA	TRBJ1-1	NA	TGTGCCAGCAGTGAGACTTTGAACACTGAAGCTTTCTTT	CASSETLNTEAFF
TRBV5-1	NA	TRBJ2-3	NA	TGCGCCAGCAGCTCCGGCTCCGCCACAGATACGCAGTATTTT	CASSSGSATDTQYF
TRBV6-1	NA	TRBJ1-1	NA	TGTGCCAGCAGTGAATATTCATCAGAGAACACTGAAGCTTTCTTT	CASSEYSSENTEAFF
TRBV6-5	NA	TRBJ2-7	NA	TGTGCCACCCGCGGAGCGTACGAGCAGTACTTC	CATRGAYEQYF
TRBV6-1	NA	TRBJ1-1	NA	TGTGCCAGCAGTGAAGGGGGCATGAACACTGAAGCTTTCTTT	CASSEGGMNTEAFF
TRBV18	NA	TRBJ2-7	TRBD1	TGTGCCAGCTCACCGCCGGGACAGGGGAACCACGAGCAGTACTTC	CASSPPGQGNHEQYF
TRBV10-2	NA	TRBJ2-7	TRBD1	TGCGCCAGCAGGGACAGGGGATACGAGCAGTACTTC	CASRDRGYEQYF
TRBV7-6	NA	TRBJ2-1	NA	TGTGCCAGCAGTATGGGGGGCACCTACAATGAGCAGTTCTTC	CASSMGGTYNEQFF
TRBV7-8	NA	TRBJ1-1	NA	TGTGCCAGCAAGCAGCGGTCAGAAGCTTTCTTT	CASKQRSEAFF
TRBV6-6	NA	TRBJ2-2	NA	TGTGCCAGCAGTCCCTGGGACACCGGGGAGCTGTTTTTT	CASSPWDTGELFF
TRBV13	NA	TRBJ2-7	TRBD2	TGTGCCAGCAGCAATAGCGGGAGGGCCCACGAGCAGTACTTC	CASSNSGRAHEQYF
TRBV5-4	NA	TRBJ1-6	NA	TGTGCCAGCAGCTTTGGACCGGAGTCCTATAATTCACCCCTCCACTTT	CASSFGPESYNSPLHF
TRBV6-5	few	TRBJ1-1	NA	TGTGCCAGCAGATCGGGGGGAAAAACTGAAGCTTTCTTT	CASRSGGKTEAFF
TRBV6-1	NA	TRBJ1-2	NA	TGTGCCAGCAGGACGGGAGCTAGCGGCTACACCTTC	CASRTGASGYTF
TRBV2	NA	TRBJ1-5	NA	TGTGCCAGCAGAACCTCGGGGAGCAATCAGCCCCAGCATTTT	CASRTSGSNQPQHF
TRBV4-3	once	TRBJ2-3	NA	TGCGCCAGCAGCCAAGCCTCACAGGGCCAGCCGCAGTATTTT	CASSQASQGQPQYF
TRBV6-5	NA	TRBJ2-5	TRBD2	TGTGCCAGCAGTTCTCTACTAGCGGGAGGGCTAGAGACCCAGTACTTC	CASSSLLAGGLETQYF
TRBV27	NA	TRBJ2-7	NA	TGTGCCAGCAGTTTACGGCTAGCAGCGTACGAGCAGTACTTC	CASSLRLAAYEQYF
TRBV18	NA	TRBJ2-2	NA	TGTGCCAGCTCACCCAGCGCAGGGGCCAACACCGGGGAGCTGTTTTTT	CASSPSAGANTGELFF
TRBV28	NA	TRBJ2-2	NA	TGTGCCAGCCTCCCGAGCGTGGGGGGCGCGAACACCGGGGAGCTGTTTTTT	CASLPSVGGANTGELFF
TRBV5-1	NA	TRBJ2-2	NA	TGCGCCAGCAGCCCGGCCCAAGGGACCGGGGAGCTGTTTTTT	CASSPAQGTGELFF
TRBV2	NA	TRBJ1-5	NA	TGTGCCAGCAGTCAGACAGGTGTCAATCAGCCCCAGCATTTT	CASSQTGVNQPQHF
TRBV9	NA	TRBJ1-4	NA	TGTGCCAGCAGCGTATCGGCGGAGAATGAAAAACTGTTTTTT	CASSVSAENEKLFF
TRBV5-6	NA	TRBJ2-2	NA	TGTGCCAGCAGCTCGGAACAGGGTTGGAGGACCGGGGAGCTGTTTTTT	CASSSEQGWRTGELFF
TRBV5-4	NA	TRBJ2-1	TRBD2	TGTGCCAGCAGCCTAGGGACTAGCGGGGGCTGGGGGGAGCAGTTCTTC	CASSLGTSGGWGEQFF